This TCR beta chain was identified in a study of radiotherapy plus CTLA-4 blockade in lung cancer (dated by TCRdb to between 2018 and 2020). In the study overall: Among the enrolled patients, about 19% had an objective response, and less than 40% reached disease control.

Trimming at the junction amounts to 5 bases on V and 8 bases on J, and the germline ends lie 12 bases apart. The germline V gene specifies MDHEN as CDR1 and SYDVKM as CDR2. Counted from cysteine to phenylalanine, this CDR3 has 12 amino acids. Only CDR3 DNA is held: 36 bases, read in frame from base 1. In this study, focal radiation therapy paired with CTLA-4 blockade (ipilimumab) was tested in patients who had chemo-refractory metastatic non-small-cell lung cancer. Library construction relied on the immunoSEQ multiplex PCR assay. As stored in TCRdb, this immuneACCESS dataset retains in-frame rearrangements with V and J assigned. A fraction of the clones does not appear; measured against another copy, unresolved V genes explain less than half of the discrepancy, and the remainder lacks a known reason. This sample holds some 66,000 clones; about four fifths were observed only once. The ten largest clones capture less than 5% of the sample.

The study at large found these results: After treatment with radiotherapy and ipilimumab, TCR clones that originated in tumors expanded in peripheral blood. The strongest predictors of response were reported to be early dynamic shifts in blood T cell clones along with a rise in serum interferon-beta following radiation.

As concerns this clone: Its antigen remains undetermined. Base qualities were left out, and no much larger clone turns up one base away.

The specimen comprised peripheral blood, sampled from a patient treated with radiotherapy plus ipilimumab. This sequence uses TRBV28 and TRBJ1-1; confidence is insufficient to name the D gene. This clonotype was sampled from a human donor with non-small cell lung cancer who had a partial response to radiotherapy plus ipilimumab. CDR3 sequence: CASSLPGVEAFF. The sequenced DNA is TGTGCCAGCAGTCTCCCCGGGGTGGAAGCTTTCTTT.